The sequence of this TCR beta chain was determined in a study of CD8+CD57+ T cells in acquired aplastic anemia. Study-level information: Across the sorted CD4+ and CD8+ cells, DNA amounts averaged about 3 ug.

Profiles of TCR beta VDJ and CDR3 were generated from a genomic DNA template. Using its own MiXCR run on the reads, TCRdb lists one record per CDR3 protein. The sample has 400,000 to 500,000 distinct CDR3 sequences; roughly 68% are singletons. In this sample, this clonotype turned up many times. Its target is unknown. General study findings and limits: There were approximately 27 CD8+ CDR3 sequences that occurred in both patients and controls.

Germline CDR1 is SGHRS and CDR2 is YFSETQ. The CDR3 is made up of 17 amino acids. Unmatched junction bases numbered 5, after V lost 1 base and J lost 0 bases. The chain links TRBV5-1 to TRBJ1-4; 8 bases are a match to TRBD1. What was sequenced was sorted CD4+, CD8+, or CD8+CD57+ T cells (not recorded which) from PBMCs. The TCR sequence derives from a human donor in good health, serving as a control. CDR3 sequence: CASSLNGQGATNEKLFF. DNA for the CDR3: TGCGCCAGCAGCTTGAATGGACAGGGCGCAACTAATGAAAAACTGTTTTTT.